The 2 T cell receptor beta chains in this list originate from one sample, sequenced in a study of regulatory T cells in long-lasting Graves disease. Time point given: newly diagnosed GD, antithyroid drugs for less than 3 months. RNA isolated from PBMCs was used to make the TCR library. CDR3-region Arm-PCR and iRepertoire HTBI primers produced the TCR beta libraries. Via MiXCR, TCRdb re-called the multiplex PCR reads, giving one row per CDR3 protein. The sample consists of more than 400,000 distinct CDR3 sequences, about 17% of them appearing once. The data also belong to a second study, concerning T cells in Graves' hyperthyroidism and ophthalmopathy.

Here the sequenced sample was peripheral blood mononuclear cells (PBMCs), taken at new diagnosis, from a patient treated with antithyroid drugs. These receptors were collected from a middle-aged man with Graves disease.

This chain connects TRBV10-3 to TRBJ2-3; D call uncertain. V gave up 3 bases and J gave up 3 bases, with 10 bases separating them. Germline assignment: CDR1 ENHRY and CDR2 SYGVKD. This CDR3 has 14 residues. The CDR3 reads CAISDLVKTDTQYF. The CDR3 coding sequence is TGTGCCATCAGTGACCTAGTTAAAACAGATACGCAGTATTTT.

The rearrangement uses TRBV7-9 and TRBJ2-7; D is ambiguous. This CDR3 contains 13 residues. Germline-derived CDR1 and CDR2 are SEHNR and FQNEAQ (reference sequence). V lost 5 bases, J lost 6 bases, and 14 bases lay in between. The CDR3 region has the DNA TGTGCCAGCAGCCGATCGTCTGGTACCGAGCAGTACTTC. Translated, it gives CASSRSSGTEQYF.